This T cell receptor beta chain originates from a study of T cells in Graves' hyperthyroidism and ophthalmopathy. Broader study findings: A model of 13 V-J features distinguished ophthalmopathy from stable hyperthyroidism. In blood, most of the thyroid clonotypes expanded above 0.001 were also present.

There were TCR beta CDR3 regions amplified from RNA transcripts. Primed by the HTBI set, a first-round RT-PCR was run on the TCR CDR3. TCRdb reprocessed the multiplex PCR reads via MiXCR and lists one record per CDR3 protein. The sample comprises some 770,000 distinct CDR3 sequences, about a sixth of which are singletons, and roughly 8% rests with the top ten. With respect to this clonotype: The antigen is undetermined. The junction shows a germline mismatch at one end, possibly a read error.

Recently diagnosed hyperthyroidism of less than 2 months' duration affected patients aged 18 to 65. Exclusion of patients followed from uncontrolled infection, other autoimmune disease, pregnancy or lactation. Germline CDR1 is LGHDT and CDR2 is YNNKEL (reference sequence). This CDR3 is built from 15 residues. Source material: blood. The chain joins TRBV3-1 to TRBJ2-5; a possible D gene is TRBD1 (5 bases). The TCR comes from a man aged 18-30 years with Graves' hyperthyroidism. The CDR3: CVSSQDSQYQETQYF. The CDR3 bases are TGTGTCAGCAGCCAAGACAGCCAGTACCAAGAGACCCAGTACTTC.